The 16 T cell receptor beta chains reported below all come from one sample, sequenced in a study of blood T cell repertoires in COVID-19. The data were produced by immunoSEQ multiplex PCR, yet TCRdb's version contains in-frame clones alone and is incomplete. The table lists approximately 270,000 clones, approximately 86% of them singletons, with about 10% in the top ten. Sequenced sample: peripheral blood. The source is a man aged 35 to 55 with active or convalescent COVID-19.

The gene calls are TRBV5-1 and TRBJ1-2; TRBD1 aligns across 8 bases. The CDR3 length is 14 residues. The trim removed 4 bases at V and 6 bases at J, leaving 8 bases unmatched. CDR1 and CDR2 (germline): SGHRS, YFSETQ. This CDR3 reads CASSLSRGQDGYTF. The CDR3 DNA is TGCGCCAGCAGCCTATCCAGGGGGCAAGATGGCTACACCTTC.

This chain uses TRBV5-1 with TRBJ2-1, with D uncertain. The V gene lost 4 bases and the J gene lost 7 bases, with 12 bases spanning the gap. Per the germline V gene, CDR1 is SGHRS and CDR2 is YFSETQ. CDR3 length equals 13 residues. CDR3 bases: TGCGCCAGCAGCGGCATGACTGTTAATGAGCAGTTCTTC. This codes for CASSGMTVNEQFF. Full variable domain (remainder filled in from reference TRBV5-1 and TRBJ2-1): KAGVTQTPRYLIKTRGQQVTLSCSPISGHRSVSWYQQTPGQGLQFLFEYFSETQRNKGNFPGRFSGRQFSNSRSEMNVSTLELGDSALYLCASSGMTVNEQFFGPGTRLTVL.

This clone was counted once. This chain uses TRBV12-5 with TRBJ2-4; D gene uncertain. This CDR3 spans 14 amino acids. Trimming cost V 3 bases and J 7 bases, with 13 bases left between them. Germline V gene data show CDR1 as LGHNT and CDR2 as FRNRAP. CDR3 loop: CASGLSQLDNIQYF. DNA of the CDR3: TGTGCTAGTGGTTTATCACAGCTCGATAACATTCAGTACTTC.

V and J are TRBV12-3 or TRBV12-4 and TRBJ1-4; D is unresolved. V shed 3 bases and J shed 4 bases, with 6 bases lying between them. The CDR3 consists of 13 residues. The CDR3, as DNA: TGTGCCAGCAGTTTGATCAGTAATGAAAAACTGTTTTTT. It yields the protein CASSLISNEKLFF.

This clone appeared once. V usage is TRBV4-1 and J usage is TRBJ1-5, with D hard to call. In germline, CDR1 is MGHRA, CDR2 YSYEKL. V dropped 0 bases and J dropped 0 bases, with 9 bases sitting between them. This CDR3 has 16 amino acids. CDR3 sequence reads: CASSQEGAYSNQPQHF. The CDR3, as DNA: TGCGCCAGCAGCCAAGAGGGAGCATATAGCAATCAGCCCCAGCATTTT.

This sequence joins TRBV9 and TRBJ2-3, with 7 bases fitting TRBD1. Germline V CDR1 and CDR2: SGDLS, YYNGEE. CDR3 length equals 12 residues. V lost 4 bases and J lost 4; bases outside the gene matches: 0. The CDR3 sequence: CASSTGADTQYF. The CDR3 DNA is TGTGCCAGCAGCACAGGGGCAGATACGCAGTATTTT.

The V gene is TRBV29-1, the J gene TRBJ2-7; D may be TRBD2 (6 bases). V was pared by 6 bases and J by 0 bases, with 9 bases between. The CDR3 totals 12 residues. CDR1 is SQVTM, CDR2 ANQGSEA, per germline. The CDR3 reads CSVGGGSYEQYF. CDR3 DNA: TGCAGCGTGGGGGGTGGCTCCTACGAGCAGTACTTC.

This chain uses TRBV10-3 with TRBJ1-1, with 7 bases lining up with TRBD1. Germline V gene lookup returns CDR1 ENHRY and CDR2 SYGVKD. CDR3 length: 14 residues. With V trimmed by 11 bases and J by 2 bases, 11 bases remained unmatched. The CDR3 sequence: CACGKGQTNTEAFF. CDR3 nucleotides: TGTGCCTGCGGAAAGGGACAGACTAACACTGAAGCTTTCTTT.

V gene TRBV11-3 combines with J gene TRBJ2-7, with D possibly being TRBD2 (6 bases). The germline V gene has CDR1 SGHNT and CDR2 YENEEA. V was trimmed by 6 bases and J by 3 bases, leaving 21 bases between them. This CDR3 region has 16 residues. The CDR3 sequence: CASRSSRGSRNYEQYF. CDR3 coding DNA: TGTGCCAGCAGGTCTTCGCGGGGTAGCAGAAACTACGAGCAGTACTTC.

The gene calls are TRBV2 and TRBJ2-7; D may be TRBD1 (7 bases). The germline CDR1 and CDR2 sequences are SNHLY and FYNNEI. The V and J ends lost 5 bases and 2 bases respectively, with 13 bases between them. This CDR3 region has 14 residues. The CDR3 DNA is TGTGCCAGCAGTCGACAGGGAGGCACCTACGAGCAGTACTTC. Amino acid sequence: CASSRQGGTYEQYF.

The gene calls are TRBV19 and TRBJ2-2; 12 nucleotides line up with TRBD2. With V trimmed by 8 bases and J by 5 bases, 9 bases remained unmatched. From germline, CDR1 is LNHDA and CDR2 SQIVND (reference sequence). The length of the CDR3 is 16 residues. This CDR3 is CASQRLAGVQTGELFF. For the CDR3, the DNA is TGTGCCAGTCAGAGACTAGCGGGAGTCCAGACCGGGGAGCTGTTTTTT.

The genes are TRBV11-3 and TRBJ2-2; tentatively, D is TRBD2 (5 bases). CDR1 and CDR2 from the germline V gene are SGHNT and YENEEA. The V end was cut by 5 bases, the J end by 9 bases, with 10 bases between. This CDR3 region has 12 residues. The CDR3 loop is CASSLRDRELFF. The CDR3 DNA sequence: TGTGCCAGCAGCCTGAGGGATCGGGAGCTGTTTTTT.

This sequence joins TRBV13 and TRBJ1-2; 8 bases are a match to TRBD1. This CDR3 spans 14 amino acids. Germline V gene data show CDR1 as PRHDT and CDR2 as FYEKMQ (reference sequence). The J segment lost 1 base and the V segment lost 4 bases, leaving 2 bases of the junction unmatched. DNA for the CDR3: TGTGCCAGCAGCTCGGGACAGGTTAACTATGGCTACACCTTC. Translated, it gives CASSSGQVNYGYTF.

The CDR3, as DNA: TGTGCCAGCAGCGCGGGTTACGGGAGGAGATCGGACGAGCAGTACTTC. Its translation: CASSAGYGRRSDEQYF. The chain links TRBV9 to TRBJ2-7; 7 bases align to TRBD2. CDR3 length: 16 residues. Trimming at V came to 3 bases and at J to 5 bases, leaving 14 bases not matched to a gene. Germline V gives CDR1 SGDLS, CDR2 YYNGEE.

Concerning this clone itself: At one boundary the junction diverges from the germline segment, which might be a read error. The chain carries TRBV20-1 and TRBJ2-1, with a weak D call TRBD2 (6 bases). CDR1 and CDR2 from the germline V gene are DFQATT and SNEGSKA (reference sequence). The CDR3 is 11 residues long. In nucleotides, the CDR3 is TGCAGTGCTAGAGATAAGAGGGACTCGATCTTC. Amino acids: CSARDKRDSIF.

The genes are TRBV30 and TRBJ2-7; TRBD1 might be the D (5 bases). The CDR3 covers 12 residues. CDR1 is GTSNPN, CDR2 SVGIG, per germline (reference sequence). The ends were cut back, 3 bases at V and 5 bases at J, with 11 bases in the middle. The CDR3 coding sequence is TGTGCCTGGAGCGACAGTTTAAACGAGCAGTACTTC. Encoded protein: CAWSDSLNEQYF.